The next 27 T cell receptor beta chains were all read from a single sample in a study of T cell repertoires in cytomegalovirus infection. The antigens these receptors bind are not known. TCRdb processed the reads anew with MiXCR; each CDR3 protein has one entry. The sample records about 830,000 distinct CDR3 sequences, around a third being singletons. The specimen comprised cultured CD8+ T cells from PBMCs, sampled from culture after CMV antigen stimulation. The receptors derive from a human donor in good health (CMV status not recorded). Some clones in this sample may be carry-over from other donors' samples.

The CDR3 sequence: CASRTGGPEQFF. CDR3 nucleotide sequence: TGTGCCAGCAGAACAGGGGGCCCTGAGCAGTTCTTC. The rearrangement uses TRBV27 and TRBJ2-1; 9 bases line up with TRBD1. V shed 6 bases and J 9 bases; nucleotides not matched to a gene: 3. This CDR3 has 12 amino acids. The germline gives CDR1 MNHEY, CDR2 SMNVEV (reference sequence).

This chain uses TRBV12-3 or TRBV12-4 with TRBJ2-1; 8 bases match TRBD2. The junction had 5 bases not matched to a gene; V was cut back by 6 bases and J by 4 bases. The CDR3 length is 14 residues. CDR3 region: CASRQAGAYNEQFF. The CDR3 DNA follows: TGTGCCAGCAGACAAGCGGGGGCATACAATGAGCAGTTCTTC.

This clonotype came up a few times. The chain combines TRBV6-2 or TRBV6-3 with TRBJ2-2; D call uncertain. The length of the CDR3 is 15 residues. The germline V gene encodes CDR1 MNHEY and CDR2 SVGEGT. Trimming took 4 bases from V and 5 from J, leaving 14 bases between them. The DNA for the CDR3 is TGTGCCAGCAGTTTCGGAGTTATCGGGACCGGGGAGCTGTTTTTT. As protein: CASSFGVIGTGELFF.

With regard to this clonotype: Germline is not matched at one junction end, which may reflect a read error. The chain joins TRBV6-1 to TRBJ2-7; possibly TRBD2 for D (5 bases). Per the germline V gene, CDR1 is MNHNS and CDR2 is SASEGT. The CDR3 totals 14 residues. Here the CDR3 DNA reads TGTGTCAGCAGTGATAGATCTAGCACTTACGAGCAGTACTTC. This sequence encodes CVSSDRSSTYEQYF.

This clonotype has only a few counts. The chain joins TRBV5-4 to TRBJ2-1, with TRBD2 matching over 10 bases. This CDR3 has 15 residues. After removal of 2 bases from V and 7 bases from J, the junction contained 6 bases not matched to a gene. From germline, CDR1 is SGHNT and CDR2 YYREEE (reference sequence). The CDR3 sequence is CASSLGSGGENEQFF. CDR3 nucleotide sequence: TGTGCCAGCAGCTTAGGGAGCGGGGGGGAGAATGAGCAGTTCTTC.

This clonotype was detected a few times. The chain employs TRBV29-1 and TRBJ1-1; D unclear. This CDR3 region has 12 residues. Trimming left V 4 bases short and J 5 bases short, with 11 bases between. Germline CDR1 is SQVTM and CDR2 is ANQGSEA. CDR3 in amino acids: CSVGEGRTEAFF. The CDR3 DNA is TGCAGCGTTGGGGAGGGTAGAACTGAAGCTTTCTTT.

The J gene is TRBJ2-5, the V gene TRBV10-2; 11 bases are shared with TRBD1. Germline V gives CDR1 WSHSY, CDR2 SAAADI. CDR3 length: 16 residues. Trimming cost V 5 bases and J 0 bases; bases outside gene matches: 5. The CDR3 region is CASSKGTGGYQETQYF. The CDR3 nucleotides are TGCGCCAGCAGTAAAGGGACAGGGGGTTACCAAGAGACCCAGTACTTC.

This clonotype was counted a few times. The V gene is TRBV27, the J gene TRBJ1-4; a possible D gene is TRBD1 (6 bases). Germline V gene lookup returns CDR1 MNHEY and CDR2 SMNVEV (reference sequence). This CDR3 comprises 13 residues. Trimming stripped 8 bases from V and 3 bases from J, with 10 bases between. The CDR3 protein is CASGEGANEKLFF. The CDR3 DNA is TGTGCCAGCGGCGAGGGGGCTAATGAAAAACTGTTTTTT.

This clonotype was seen many times. The chain employs TRBV7-2 and TRBJ1-5; D is uncertain. Trimming removed 5 bases at V and 6 bases at J, with 11 bases between. Germline V lookup: CDR1 SGHTA, CDR2 FQGNSA. This CDR3 is 13 amino acids long. Here the CDR3 DNA reads TGTGCCAGCAGCCCTAGTGAAGGTCAGCCCCAGCATTTT. This gives the protein CASSPSEGQPQHF.

This clonotype was seen repeatedly, ten times or more. V and J are TRBV7-6 and TRBJ1-5; possible D gene TRBD1, 5 bases. The germline V gene has CDR1 SGHVS and CDR2 FNYEAQ. The CDR3 extends over 16 amino acids. Trimming took 5 bases from V and 5 from J, leaving 19 bases between them. The CDR3 protein is CASSPWGRRGDQPQHF. In DNA, the CDR3 is TGTGCCAGCAGCCCTTGGGGTCGCCGGGGCGATCAGCCCCAGCATTTT.

Only a few counts were recorded for this clonotype. The genes are TRBV6-1 and TRBJ2-5; D gene uncertain. Germline CDR1 MNHNS, CDR2 SASEGT. The CDR3 runs to 14 residues. Trimming removed 5 bases at V and 1 base at J, with 11 bases between. The CDR3 loop is CASSQPYSQETQYF. Written as DNA, the CDR3 is TGTGCCAGCAGTCAACCTTACTCCCAAGAGACCCAGTACTTC.

The chain has TRBV4-3 and TRBJ2-3; D uncertain. The CDR3 extends over 15 amino acids. Germline assignment: CDR1 LGHNA and CDR2 YSLEER. The V end lost 0 bases, the J end lost 5 bases, and 12 bases lay between the germline ends. The CDR3 sequence is CASSQERAFIDTQYF. As DNA, the CDR3 is TGCGCCAGCAGCCAAGAAAGGGCCTTCATAGATACGCAGTATTTT.

This clonotype has at least ten counts. One junction end does not reproduce the germline sequence, and a read error may be involved. The V and J genes are TRBV6-2 or TRBV6-3 and TRBJ2-1; D not resolved. The germline gives CDR1 MNHEY, CDR2 SVGEGT. This CDR3 has 14 residues. In DNA form, the CDR3 reads TGTGCCAGTAGTTACGGAAGCTCCTACAATGAGCAGTTCTTC. It codes for CASSYGSSYNEQFF.

The chain employs TRBV27 and TRBJ2-1, with D perhaps matching TRBD1 (7 bases). The germline V and J ends were trimmed by 2 bases and 7 bases, with 12 bases remaining between them. The CDR3 contains 14 residues. Germline assignment: CDR1 MNHEY and CDR2 SMNVEV (reference sequence). CDR3 nucleotide sequence: TGTGCCAGCAGTTTAATCCAGGGGGGAAATGAGCAGTTCTTC. Amino acids: CASSLIQGGNEQFF.

This clonotype was seen many times. The chain carries TRBV7-2 and TRBJ1-6; D remains ambiguous. The germline V gene encodes CDR1 SGHTA and CDR2 FQGNSA. The CDR3 has 15 amino acids. Trimming took off 6 bases at V and 4 bases at J, with 13 bases between the two ends. CDR3 in DNA: TGTGCCAGCAGATCGACGGATTATTATAATTCACCCCTCCACTTT. Translation: CASRSTDYYNSPLHF.

This clonotype has a count of ten or more. V and J are TRBV7-2 and TRBJ2-5; 9 bases align to TRBD2. The CDR3 runs to 17 residues. V gave up 2 bases and J gave up 5 bases; unmatched junction bases: 12. Germline V gene lookup returns CDR1 SGHTA and CDR2 FQGNSA. CDR3 loop: CASSLKGGGGAGETQYF. In nucleotides, the CDR3 is TGTGCCAGCAGCTTAAAGGGCGGCGGGGGGGCCGGTGAGACCCAGTACTTC.

This clonotype was observed once. V usage is TRBV27 and J usage is TRBJ2-7; no firm D call. Germline V gene sequence: CDR1 MNHEY, CDR2 SMNVEV (reference sequence). Trimming removed 5 bases from V and 2 bases from J, with 13 bases in between. CDR3 length: 14 amino acids. CDR3 protein: CASSPVYGPYEQYF. The CDR3 DNA follows: TGTGCCAGCAGTCCCGTATACGGCCCCTACGAGCAGTACTTC.

There are a few counts of this clonotype. The CDR3 DNA reads TGTGCCAGCAGTTACTCGATGCAAGGCAATGAGCAGTTCTTC. It specifies CASSYSMQGNEQFF. V and J are TRBV6-5 and TRBJ2-1; D not resolved. The CDR3 length is 14 residues. The germline V gene encodes CDR1 MNHEY and CDR2 SVGAGI. Trimming took off 0 bases at V and 6 bases at J, with 9 bases between the two ends.

The chain is built from TRBV7-9 and TRBJ2-1; 7 positions match TRBD2. The CDR3 is 15 amino acids. Trimming cost V 4 bases and J 8 bases; bases outside gene matches: 11. CDR1 SEHNR and CDR2 FQNEAQ come from the germline V gene (reference sequence). CDR3 residues: CASSSKKLALHEQFF. In DNA form, the CDR3 reads TGTGCCAGCAGCTCCAAAAAACTAGCGCTGCATGAGCAGTTCTTC.

This clonotype was observed once. This chain uses TRBV18 with TRBJ1-2; TRBD1 matches 7 bases. Germline lookup yields CDR1 KGHSH and CDR2 LQKENI. CDR3 length equals 11 residues. Trimming removed 6 bases from V and 14 bases from J; junction bases left unmatched: 9. CDR3 bases: TGTGCCAGCTCCCCATGGCAGGGGGGGACCTTC. It codes for CASSPWQGGTF. Full variable domain (remainder filled in from reference TRBV18 and TRBJ1-2): NAGVMQNPRHLVRRRGQEARLRCSPMKGHSHVYWYRQLPEEGLKFMVYLQKENIIDESGMPKERFSAEFPKEGPSILRIQQVVRGDSAAYFCASSPWQGGTFGSGTRLTVV.

The chain carries TRBV4-1 and TRBJ2-7; D perhaps matches TRBD2 (5 bases). The V gene's germline CDR1 is MGHRA and CDR2 YSYEKL. V was shortened by 2 bases and J by 1 base, with 9 bases between the two germline ends. The CDR3 spans 14 residues. The CDR3 sequence is CASSQSGVSYEQYF. The CDR3 DNA follows: TGCGCCAGCAGCCAATCCGGGGTTTCCTACGAGCAGTACTTC.

On this clonotype: At one end the junction does not follow the germline gene, possibly because of a read error. CDR3 residues: CTTSISGFSNSPLHF. CDR3 in DNA: TGTACCACCAGCATATCGGGATTCTCTAATTCACCCCTCCACTTT. V is TRBV15 and J is TRBJ1-6; D is undetermined. The CDR3 totals 15 residues. CDR1 and CDR2 from the germline V gene are LNHNV and YYDKDF (reference sequence).

This clonotype was found a few times. CDR3 residues: CASNLGHNTEAFF. DNA of the CDR3: TGTGCCAGCAACCTGGGACACAACACTGAAGCTTTCTTT. This chain uses TRBV12-3 or TRBV12-4 with TRBJ1-1; TRBD1 is a possible D gene (6 bases). CDR3 length equals 13 residues. Trimming took 7 bases from V and 2 from J, leaving 11 bases between them.

This clonotype occurred a few times. The V and J genes are TRBV28 and TRBJ2-6; TRBD1 is a possible D gene (6 bases). This CDR3 region has 16 residues. Germline V lookup: CDR1 MDHEN, CDR2 SYDVKM. The V end was cut by 5 bases, the J end by 0 bases, with 11 bases between. The CDR3 sequence: CASSAGVLSGANVLTF. For the CDR3, the DNA is TGTGCCAGCAGTGCAGGGGTCCTCTCTGGGGCCAACGTCCTGACTTTC.

This clonotype was seen a handful of times. The chain links TRBV2 to TRBJ1-2; D gene unclear. V lost 4 bases and J 4 bases, leaving 25 bases between the germline ends. Germline lookup yields CDR1 SNHLY and CDR2 FYNNEI. This CDR3 region has 18 residues. The CDR3, as DNA: TGTGCCAGCAGTGCTCCGGAAGAGGTCCCAACTCCCTTCTATGGCTACACCTTC. This translates into CASSAPEEVPTPFYGYTF.

The rearrangement links TRBV6-2 or TRBV6-3 to TRBJ1-5; possible D gene TRBD1, 6 bases. Germline V gene data show CDR1 as MNHEY and CDR2 as SVGEGT. Trimming stripped 6 bases from V and 5 bases from J, with 11 bases between. CDR3 size: 13 residues. The CDR3, as DNA: TGTGCCAGCAGAATCGCAGGGGATCAGCCCCAGCATTTT. Protein product: CASRIAGDQPQHF.

V is TRBV19 and J is TRBJ1-5; D remains ambiguous. The CDR3 covers 14 residues. CDR1 and CDR2 (germline): LNHDA, SQIVND (reference sequence). The V gene lost 8 bases and the J gene lost 7 bases, with 18 bases spanning the gap. The CDR3 sequence: CASVLAGVGQPQHF. The CDR3 DNA reads as TGTGCCAGTGTTCTGGCCGGGGTTGGGCAGCCCCAGCATTTT.